The clone carrying this T cell receptor beta chain has a handful of counts. No antigen is known for it. The data derive from a study of vaccination effects on CD4 cells after COVID-19. Prior to sequencing, the ViraFEST assay stimulated PBMC with viral peptide pools, which expanded the antigen-specific CD4+ T cells. It was after nine to ten days of culture that CD4+ T cells were isolated. Vaccination of participants consisted of two doses of either the BNT162b2 or mRNA-1273 vaccine. Among the vaccine recipients, none had a prior SARS-CoV-2 infection, and nucleocapsid antibodies were negative. Using immunoSEQ multiplex PCR, the repertoire was profiled, and TCRdb retains in-frame clones only, with some absent. The sample comprises 65,000 to 95,000 clones, 60% to 80% of which are singletons, and over 0.95% rests with the top ten. Sequenced material: CD4+ T cells from PBMCs cultured with HCoV-OC43 spike peptides, taken after COVID-19 vaccination. The subset is: HCoV-OC43 spike overlapping peptide pool stimulation. The receptor was derived from a human donor who received a COVID-19 vaccine.

The CDR3, as DNA: TGTGCCAGCAGTGAGGAAAGATCCTACGAGCAGTACGTC. It translates to CASSEERSYEQYV. V gene TRBV2 combines with J gene TRBJ2-7, with unresolved D. The CDR3 runs 13 residues. Trimming removed 3 bases at V and 1 base at J, with 7 bases between. The germline CDR1 and CDR2 sequences are SNHLY and FYNNEI.